This T cell receptor (beta chain) originates from a study of blood T cell repertoires in COVID-19. TCRdb's table, derived via immunoSEQ multiplex PCR, lists solely in-frame clones and lacks some. This sample has 200,000 to 250,000 clones, with about 90% found just once. Concerning this clone itself: An end of the junction does not agree with germline; a read error may underlie this.

Sequencing used peripheral blood. The receptor comes from a woman under 30 who had recovered from COVID-19.

CDR3 region: CASSSDRERFSEWF. The CDR3 DNA reads TGTGCCAGCAGTTCGGACAGGGAACGATTTTCCGAATGGTTT. The chain is built from TRBV6-2 or TRBV6-3 and TRBJ1-5; 8 bases fit TRBD1. The CDR3 has 14 residues. Germline V gene sequence: CDR1 MNHEY, CDR2 SVGEGT.